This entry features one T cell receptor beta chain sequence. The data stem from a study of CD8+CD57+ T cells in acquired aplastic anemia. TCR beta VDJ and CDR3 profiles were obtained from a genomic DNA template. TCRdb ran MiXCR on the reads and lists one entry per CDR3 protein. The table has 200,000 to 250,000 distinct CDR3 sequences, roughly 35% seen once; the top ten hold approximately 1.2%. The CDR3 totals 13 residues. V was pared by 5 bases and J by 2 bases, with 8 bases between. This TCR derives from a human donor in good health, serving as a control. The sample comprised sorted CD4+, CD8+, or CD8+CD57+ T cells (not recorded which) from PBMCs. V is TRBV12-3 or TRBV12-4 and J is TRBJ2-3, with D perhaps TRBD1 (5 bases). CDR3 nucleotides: TGTGCCAGCAGTGAACAGGTCACAGATACGCAGTATTTT. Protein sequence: CASSEQVTDTQYF.